This T cell receptor (beta chain) is from a study of shared clonotypes between healthy human individuals (dated by TCRdb to the early 2020s). The study in broad terms: A few men and two women, aged 18 to 49 years, made up the cohort. For each donor, CD4 naive and CD4 memory were each given three plates, CD8 naive was given two plates, and CD8 memory was given one plate. To estimate repertoire size and how much clonotypes are shared between individuals, the study performed deep sequencing of blood TCR repertoires from a few healthy adults. Libraries were prepared and TCR repertoires were sequenced by different laboratories using diverse techniques, in order to increase sequencing depth and limit assay-specific biases. Leukapheresis yielded between about 0.94 and 10 billion PBMCs per donor.

Using the deep immunoSEQ assay, multiplex PCR amplified TCR CDR3 regions from genomic DNA. Extracted genomic DNA from each cell subset was distributed evenly across all wells of several immunoSEQ 96-well plates, and each plate was treated as a replicate. For sorted subsets, approximately 190 ng genomic DNA, equal to about 30,000 T cell genomes, was loaded into each replicate PCR. Purified libraries were quantified with a Qubit 3.0 fluorometer, sized on a Bioanalyzer 2100, and re-quantified with the KAPA Library Quantification kit. Every immunoSEQ 96-well plate was sequenced on a dedicated single-read 150-cycle Illumina NextSeq 550 flow cell. The study's processing was this. The immunoSEQ output contained only junctional sequences without quality scores, so filtering could not match that applied to full-length reads. Sequences were annotated with PyIR, a Python wrapper for IgBLAST v1.9, and V/J genes and CDR3 were assigned using IMGT germline references. Reads were filtered out if the reads had weak V/J assignments (E-value above 1e-6), no CDR3, stop codons, out-of-frame junctions, or ambiguous translated residues. V3J clonotypes were defined as sequences sharing an identical inferred V gene, J gene, and CDR3 amino acid sequence. Percentage overlap between repertoires was calculated by dividing the number of shared unique clonotypes by the size of the smaller repertoire. Richness of each repertoire was evaluated using RTK rarefaction, the Chao1 estimator, and Recon v2.1 estimates of unobserved clonotypes. Generation probabilities were computed with OLGA for all TCRbeta clonotypes obtained by the gDNA method from several donors. Held by TCRdb, this immuneACCESS table contains in-frame sequences only and omits some clones. Under half of the omission traces to an unresolved V gene where checked; the cause of the rest is unknown. The V and J calls and clone size are taken from that table; D and trimming were inferred from the DNA. The sample table contains around 2,000,000 clones; only one count was recorded for over 85% of them. 0.1% to 0.15% of the sample rests with the top ten.

The CDR3 covers 17 residues, taking in both the cysteine and the phenylalanine. Left in the record is the CDR3 DNA by itself, 51 bases read in frame from the first base. At the junction V is shortened by 3 bases and J by 4 bases; bases outside the gene matches: 10. According to the germline V gene, CDR1 reads LGHNA and CDR2 reads YSLEER. On the study overall, not on this receptor specifically: Sampling was restricted to blood, and TCR repertoires in tissues likely differ from the TCR repertoires found in blood. Pairwise subsampling led to the expectation that sequencing depth would affect the degree of clonotype sharing among donors. Compared with non-shared clonotypes, the clonotypes found in all four sorted-subset donors had higher generation probabilities. Even with the large sequencing depth, rarefaction of the sorted-subset datasets indicated that sequencing was incomplete. The small number of donors limited the genetic and exposure-history diversity represented. Naive subsets generally had larger estimated clonotype richness than memory subsets. Roughly 5% of naive CD4, 3% to 4% of naive CD8, about 2.4% of memory CD4, and about 0.4% of memory CD8 clonotypes were shared across a few donors.

Points on this clone: Its cognate antigen has yet to be identified. There are no base qualities to consult, and no much larger clone falls within one base.

Healthy HIV-negative adults with no recently reported acute infections or vaccinations were included as donors. Every donor was a Caucasian adult residing in Nashville, Tennessee, USA. Magnetic negative selection was used to enrich CD4+ T cells, after which naive cells were positively selected on CD45RA and the negative fraction became the memory subset. Blood was obtained by leukapheresis, after which PBMCs were separated by Ficoll-Histopaque density gradient centrifugation and cryopreserved in liquid nitrogen vapor phase. Analytical flow cytometry was used to check the purity and quantity of each magnetically sorted T cell population. Genomic DNA was isolated from each sorted fraction and quantified by UV absorbance on a Nanodrop 2000c.

Material for sequencing was naive CD4+ T cells sorted from blood. The cell subset or site label, read with the paper, signifies: CD45RA+ positively selected. The chain is encoded by TRBV4-3 joined to TRBJ1-4; the junction holds 8 bases that match TRBD1. This receptor was identified in a man younger than 30 in good health. The CDR3 in this case is CASSQGQGARGNEKLFF. The sequenced DNA is TGCGCCAGCAGCCAGGGTCAGGGGGCGCGGGGTAATGAAAAACTGTTTTTT.